This T cell receptor beta chain was profiled in a study of CD8 T cells in Susac syndrome. The CDR3 has 17 amino acids. Germline V gene lookup returns CDR1 MNHNS and CDR2 SASEGT. The trim removed 6 bases at V and 2 bases at J, leaving 14 bases unmatched. RNA totalling 0.5 to 1 ug underwent reverse transcription with random hexamers. Amplification of TCR beta CDR3 by immunoSEQ multiplex PCR spanned 54 Vbeta and 13 Jbeta. MiXCR was run by TCRdb on the immunoSEQ multiplex PCR reads, yielding one entry per CDR3 protein. The sample carries 100,000 to 150,000 distinct CDR3 sequences, about 92% recorded once. The patients serving as multiple sclerosis controls were treatment-naive. They had stable or active relapsing-remitting disease and fulfilled revised McDonald criteria. Bulk CD8+ and CD4+ cells came from magnetic negative isolation; CD8+ TEMRA by FACS.

What was sequenced was CD8+ T cells from PBMCs. This chain connects TRBV6-1 to TRBJ2-7; 9 bases are shared with TRBD1. The source is a human donor with multiple sclerosis. CDR3 residues: CASRHLATGGAPYEQYV. CDR3 sequence (DNA): TGTGCCAGCAGGCATTTGGCTACAGGGGGCGCCCCCTACGAGCAGTACGTC.